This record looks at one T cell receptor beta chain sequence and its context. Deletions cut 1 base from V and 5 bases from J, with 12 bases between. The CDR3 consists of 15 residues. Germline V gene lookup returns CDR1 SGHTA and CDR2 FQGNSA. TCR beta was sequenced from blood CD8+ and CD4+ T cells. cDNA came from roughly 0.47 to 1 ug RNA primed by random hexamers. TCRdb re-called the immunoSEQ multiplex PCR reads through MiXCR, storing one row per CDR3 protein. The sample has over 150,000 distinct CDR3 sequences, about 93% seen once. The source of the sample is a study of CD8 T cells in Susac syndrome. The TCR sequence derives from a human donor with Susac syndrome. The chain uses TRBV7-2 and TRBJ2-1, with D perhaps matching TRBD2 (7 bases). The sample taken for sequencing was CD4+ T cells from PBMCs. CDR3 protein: CASSLDTGGHNEQFF. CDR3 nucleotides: TGTGCCAGCAGCTTAGATACCGGGGGGCACAATGAGCAGTTCTTC. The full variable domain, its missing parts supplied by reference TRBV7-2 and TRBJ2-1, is GAGVSQSPSNKVTEKGKDVELRCDPISGHTALYWYRQSLGQGLEFLIYFQGNSAPDKSGLPSDRFSAERTGGSVSTLTIQRTQQEDSAVYLCASSLDTGGHNEQFFGPGTRLTVL.